This T cell receptor (beta chain) stems from a study of T cells in narcolepsy. Across the study: Donors had narcolepsy type 1 or type 2, or were healthy controls.

Study outcomes and limitations: Reportedly, autoreactive clonotypes were serially detected in patients' blood but not controls'. HCRT-specific and TRIB2-specific autoreactive clonotypes appeared among same-patient CSF and blood CD4+ clonotypes.

Generated by immunoSEQ multiplex PCR, the TCRdb table keeps only in-frame clones and is missing some. The sample carries about 30,000 clones, around 83% recorded once. In its sample, this clone was seen once. Its target is unknown. CDR1 and CDR2 from the germline V gene are SGHDT and YYEEEE. The CDR3 totals 18 residues. The J segment lost 0 bases and the V segment lost 4 bases, leaving 9 bases of the junction unmatched. The sample comprised memory (CD45RA-) CD4+ T cells from blood. The receptor was isolated from a human donor in good health. The V and J genes are TRBV5-6 and TRBJ2-6; 8 positions agree with TRBD1. Here the CDR3 DNA reads TGTGCCAGCAGCACGGGACAGGCCATAGTCTCTGGGGCCAACGTCCTGACTTTC. This translates into CASSTGQAIVSGANVLTF.